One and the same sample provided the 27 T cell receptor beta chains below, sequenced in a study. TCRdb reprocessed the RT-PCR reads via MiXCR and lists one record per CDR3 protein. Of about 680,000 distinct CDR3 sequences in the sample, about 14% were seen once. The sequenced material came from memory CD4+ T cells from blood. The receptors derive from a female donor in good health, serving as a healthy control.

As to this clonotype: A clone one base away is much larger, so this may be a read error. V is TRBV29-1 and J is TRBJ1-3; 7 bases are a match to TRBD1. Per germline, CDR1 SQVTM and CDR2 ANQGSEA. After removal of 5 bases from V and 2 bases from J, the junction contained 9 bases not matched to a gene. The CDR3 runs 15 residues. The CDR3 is CSVRLTTGPGNTIYF. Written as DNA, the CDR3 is TGCAGCGTTAGATTGACGACAGGGCCTGGAAACACCATATATTTT. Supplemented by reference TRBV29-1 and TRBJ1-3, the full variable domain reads SAVISQKPSRDICQRGTSLTIQCQVDSQVTMMFWYRQQPGQSLTLIATANQGSEATYESGFVIDKFPISRPNLTFSTLTVSNMSPEDSSIYLCSVRLTTGPGNTIYFGEGSWLTVV.

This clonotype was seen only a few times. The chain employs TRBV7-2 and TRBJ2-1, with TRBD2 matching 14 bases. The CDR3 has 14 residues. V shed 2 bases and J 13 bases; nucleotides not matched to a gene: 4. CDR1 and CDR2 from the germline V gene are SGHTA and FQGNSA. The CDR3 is CASSLLTSGRGQFF. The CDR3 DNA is TGTGCCAGCAGCTTATTGACTAGCGGGAGGGGCCAGTTCTTC.

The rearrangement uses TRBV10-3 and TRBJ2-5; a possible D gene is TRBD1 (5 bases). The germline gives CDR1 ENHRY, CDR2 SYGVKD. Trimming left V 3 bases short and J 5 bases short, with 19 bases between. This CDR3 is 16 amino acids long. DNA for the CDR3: TGTGCCATCAGTGATACGAGGCCAGGGTGGTTGGAGACCCAGTACTTC. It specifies CAISDTRPGWLETQYF.

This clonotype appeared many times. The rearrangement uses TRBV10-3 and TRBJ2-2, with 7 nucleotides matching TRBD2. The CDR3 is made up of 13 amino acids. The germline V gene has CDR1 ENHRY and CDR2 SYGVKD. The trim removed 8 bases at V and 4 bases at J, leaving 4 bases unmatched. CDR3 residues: CAIWAGATGELFF. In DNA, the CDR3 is TGTGCCATCTGGGCGGGAGCCACCGGGGAGCTGTTTTTT.

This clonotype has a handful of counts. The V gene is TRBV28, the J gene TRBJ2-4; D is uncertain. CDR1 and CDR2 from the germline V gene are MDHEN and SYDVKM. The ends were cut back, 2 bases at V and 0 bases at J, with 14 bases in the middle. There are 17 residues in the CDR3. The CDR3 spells CASSLAADPLAKNIQYF. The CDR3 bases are TGTGCCAGCAGTTTAGCCGCAGACCCACTAGCCAAAAACATTCAGTACTTC.

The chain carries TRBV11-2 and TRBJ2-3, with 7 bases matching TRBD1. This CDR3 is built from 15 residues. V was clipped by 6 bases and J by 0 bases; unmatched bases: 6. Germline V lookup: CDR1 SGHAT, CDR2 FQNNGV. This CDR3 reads CASRTPGQSTDTQYF. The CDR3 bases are TGTGCCAGCAGAACACCGGGACAGAGCACAGATACGCAGTATTTT.

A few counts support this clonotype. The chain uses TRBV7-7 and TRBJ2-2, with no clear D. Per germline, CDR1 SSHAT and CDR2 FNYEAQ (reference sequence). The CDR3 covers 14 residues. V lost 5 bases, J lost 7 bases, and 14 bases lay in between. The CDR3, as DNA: TGTGCCAGCAGCCCCACTACTGGGAACGGGGAGCTGTTTTTT. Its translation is CASSPTTGNGELFF.

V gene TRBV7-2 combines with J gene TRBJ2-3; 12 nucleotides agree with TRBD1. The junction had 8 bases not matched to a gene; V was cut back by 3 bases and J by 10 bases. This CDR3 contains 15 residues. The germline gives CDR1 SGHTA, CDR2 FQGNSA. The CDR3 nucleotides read TGTGCCAGCAGCTTGTCCCGGGACAGGGGGCTCTCGCAGTATTTT. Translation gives CASSLSRDRGLSQYF.

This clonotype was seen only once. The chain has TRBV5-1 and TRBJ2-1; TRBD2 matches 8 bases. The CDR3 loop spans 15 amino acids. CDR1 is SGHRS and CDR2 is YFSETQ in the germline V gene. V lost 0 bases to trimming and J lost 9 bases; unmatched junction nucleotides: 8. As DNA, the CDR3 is TGCGCCAGCAGCTTGGCCCAGCGGGAGTACGGTGAGCAGTTCTTC. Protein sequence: CASSLAQREYGEQFF.

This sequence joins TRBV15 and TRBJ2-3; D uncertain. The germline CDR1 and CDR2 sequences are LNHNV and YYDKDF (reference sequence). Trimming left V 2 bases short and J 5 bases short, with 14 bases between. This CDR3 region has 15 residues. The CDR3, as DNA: TGTGCCACCAGCAGAAAGATTTCTTCGGGAGATACGCAGTATTTT. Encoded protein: CATSRKISSGDTQYF.

The CDR3 protein is CASSRETLGTEAFF. The DNA for the CDR3 is TGCGCCAGCAGCCGAGAGACCCTTGGGACTGAAGCTTTCTTT. The rearrangement links TRBV4-3 to TRBJ1-1; D remains ambiguous. The CDR3 extends over 14 amino acids. The V end lost 4 bases, the J end lost 5 bases, and 14 bases lay between the germline ends. The germline CDR1 and CDR2 sequences are LGHNA and YSLEER.

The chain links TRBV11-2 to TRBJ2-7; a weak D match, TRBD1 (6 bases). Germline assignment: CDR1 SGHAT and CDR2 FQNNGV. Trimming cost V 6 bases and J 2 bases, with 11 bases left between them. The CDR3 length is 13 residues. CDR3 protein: CASSVTGPYEQYF. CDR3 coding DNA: TGTGCCAGCAGTGTTACAGGGCCCTACGAGCAGTACTTC. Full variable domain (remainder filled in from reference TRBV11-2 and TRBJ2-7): EAGVAQSPRYKIIEKRQSVAFWCNPISGHATLYWYQQILGQGPKLLIQFQNNGVVDDSQLPKDRFSAERLKGVDSTLKIQPAKLEDSAVYLCASSVTGPYEQYFGPGTRLTVT.

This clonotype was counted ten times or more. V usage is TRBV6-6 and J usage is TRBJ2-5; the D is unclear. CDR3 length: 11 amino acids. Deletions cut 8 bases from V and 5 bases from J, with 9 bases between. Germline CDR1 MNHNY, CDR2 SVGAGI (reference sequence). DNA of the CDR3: TGTGCCAGCGGTCCGGAGGAGACCCAGTACTTC. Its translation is CASGPEETQYF.

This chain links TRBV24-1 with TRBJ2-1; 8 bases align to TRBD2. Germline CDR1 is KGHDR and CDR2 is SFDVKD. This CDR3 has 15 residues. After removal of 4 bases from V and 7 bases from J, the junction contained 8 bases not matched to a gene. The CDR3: CATSDPGTSLNEQFF. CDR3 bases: TGTGCCACCAGTGACCCCGGGACTAGTTTAAATGAGCAGTTCTTC.

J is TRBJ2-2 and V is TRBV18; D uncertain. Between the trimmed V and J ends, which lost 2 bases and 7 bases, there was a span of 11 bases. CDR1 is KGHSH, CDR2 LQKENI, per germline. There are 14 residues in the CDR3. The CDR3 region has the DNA TGTGCCAGCTCACCAATGGCTGGCGGCGGGGAGCTGTTTTTT. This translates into CASSPMAGGGELFF.

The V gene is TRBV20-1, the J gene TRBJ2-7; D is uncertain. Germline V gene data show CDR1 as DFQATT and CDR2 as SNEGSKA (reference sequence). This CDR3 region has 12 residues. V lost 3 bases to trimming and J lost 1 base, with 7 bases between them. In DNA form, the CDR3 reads TGCAGTGCTAGTGACGCGTCCTACGAGCAGTACTTC. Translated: CSASDASYEQYF.

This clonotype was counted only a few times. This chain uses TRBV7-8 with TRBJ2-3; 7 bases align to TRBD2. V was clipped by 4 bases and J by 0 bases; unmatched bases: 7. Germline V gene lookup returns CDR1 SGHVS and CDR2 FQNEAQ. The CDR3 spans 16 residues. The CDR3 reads CASSSRTRSSTDTQYF. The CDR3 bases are TGTGCCAGCAGCTCCCGGACTAGGTCGAGCACAGATACGCAGTATTTT.

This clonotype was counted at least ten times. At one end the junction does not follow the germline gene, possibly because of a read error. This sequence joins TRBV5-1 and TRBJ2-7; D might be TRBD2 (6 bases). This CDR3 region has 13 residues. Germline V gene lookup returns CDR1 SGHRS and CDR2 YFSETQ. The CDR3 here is CASSPAGTYEQYF. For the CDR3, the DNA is TGTGCCAGCAGCCCCGCGGGGACCTACGAGCAGTACTTC.

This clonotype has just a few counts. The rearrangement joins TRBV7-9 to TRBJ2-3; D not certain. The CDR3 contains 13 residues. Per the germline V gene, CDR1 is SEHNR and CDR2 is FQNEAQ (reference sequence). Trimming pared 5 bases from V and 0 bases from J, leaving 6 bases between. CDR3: CASSKHSTDTQYF. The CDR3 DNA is TGTGCCAGCAGCAAACATAGCACAGATACGCAGTATTTT.

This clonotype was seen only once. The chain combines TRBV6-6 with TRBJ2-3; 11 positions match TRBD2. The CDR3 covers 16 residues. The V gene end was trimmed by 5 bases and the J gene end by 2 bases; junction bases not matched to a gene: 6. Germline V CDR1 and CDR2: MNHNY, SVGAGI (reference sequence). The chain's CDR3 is CASSLLTSGTTDTQYF. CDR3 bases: TGTGCCAGCAGTCTCCTGACTAGCGGGACCACAGATACGCAGTATTTT.

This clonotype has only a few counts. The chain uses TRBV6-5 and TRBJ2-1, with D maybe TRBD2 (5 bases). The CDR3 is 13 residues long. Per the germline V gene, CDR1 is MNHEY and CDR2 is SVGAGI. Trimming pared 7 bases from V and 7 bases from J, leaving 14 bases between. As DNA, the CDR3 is TGTGCCAGCATCGCGGGTGTTGGAAATGAGCAGTTCTTC. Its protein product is CASIAGVGNEQFF.

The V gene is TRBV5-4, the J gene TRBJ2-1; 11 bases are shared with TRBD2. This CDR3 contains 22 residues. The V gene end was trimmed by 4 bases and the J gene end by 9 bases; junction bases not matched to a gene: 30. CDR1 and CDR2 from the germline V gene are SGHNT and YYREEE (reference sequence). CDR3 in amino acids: CASSPGGFGQGLAGGFLGEQFF. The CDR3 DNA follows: TGTGCCAGCAGCCCAGGAGGGTTCGGACAGGGCCTAGCGGGAGGCTTTTTGGGTGAGCAGTTCTTC.

CDR3 sequence (DNA): TGTGCCAGCACCCTTAGTCCGACGTTGCCTGGAAACACCATATATTTT. Amino acids: CASTLSPTLPGNTIYF. J is TRBJ1-3 and V is TRBV11-2; no clear D gene. This CDR3 spans 16 amino acids. The ends were cut back, 7 bases at V and 2 bases at J, with 18 bases in the middle. CDR1 and CDR2 (germline): SGHAT, FQNNGV.

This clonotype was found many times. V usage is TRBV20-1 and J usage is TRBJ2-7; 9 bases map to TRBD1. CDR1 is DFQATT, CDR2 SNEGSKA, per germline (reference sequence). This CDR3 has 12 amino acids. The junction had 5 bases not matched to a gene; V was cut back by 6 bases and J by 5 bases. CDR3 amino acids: CSAPDRGDEQYF. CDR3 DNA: TGCAGTGCCCCCGACAGGGGGGACGAGCAGTACTTC.

CDR3 coding DNA: TGTGCCAGCAGCTCTACAGCGGGGGAGGCAGATACGCAGTATTTT. Its translation is CASSSTAGEADTQYF. The chain uses TRBV7-2 and TRBJ2-3; TRBD2 matches 8 bases. This CDR3 contains 15 residues. The junction had 7 bases not matched to a gene; V was cut back by 4 bases and J by 4 bases. Germline CDR1 is SGHTA and CDR2 is FQGNSA.

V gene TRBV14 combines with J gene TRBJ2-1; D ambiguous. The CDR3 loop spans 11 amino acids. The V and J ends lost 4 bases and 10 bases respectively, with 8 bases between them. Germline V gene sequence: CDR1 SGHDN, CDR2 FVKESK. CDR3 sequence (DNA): TGTGCCAGCAGCCGTTATAGGGAGCAGTTCTTC. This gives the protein CASSRYREQFF.

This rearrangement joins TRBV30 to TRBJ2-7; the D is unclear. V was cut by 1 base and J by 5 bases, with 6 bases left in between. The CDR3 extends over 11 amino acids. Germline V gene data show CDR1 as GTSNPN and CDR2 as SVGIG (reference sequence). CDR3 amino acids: CAWSDADEQYF. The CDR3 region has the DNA TGTGCCTGGAGTGATGCAGACGAGCAGTACTTC.